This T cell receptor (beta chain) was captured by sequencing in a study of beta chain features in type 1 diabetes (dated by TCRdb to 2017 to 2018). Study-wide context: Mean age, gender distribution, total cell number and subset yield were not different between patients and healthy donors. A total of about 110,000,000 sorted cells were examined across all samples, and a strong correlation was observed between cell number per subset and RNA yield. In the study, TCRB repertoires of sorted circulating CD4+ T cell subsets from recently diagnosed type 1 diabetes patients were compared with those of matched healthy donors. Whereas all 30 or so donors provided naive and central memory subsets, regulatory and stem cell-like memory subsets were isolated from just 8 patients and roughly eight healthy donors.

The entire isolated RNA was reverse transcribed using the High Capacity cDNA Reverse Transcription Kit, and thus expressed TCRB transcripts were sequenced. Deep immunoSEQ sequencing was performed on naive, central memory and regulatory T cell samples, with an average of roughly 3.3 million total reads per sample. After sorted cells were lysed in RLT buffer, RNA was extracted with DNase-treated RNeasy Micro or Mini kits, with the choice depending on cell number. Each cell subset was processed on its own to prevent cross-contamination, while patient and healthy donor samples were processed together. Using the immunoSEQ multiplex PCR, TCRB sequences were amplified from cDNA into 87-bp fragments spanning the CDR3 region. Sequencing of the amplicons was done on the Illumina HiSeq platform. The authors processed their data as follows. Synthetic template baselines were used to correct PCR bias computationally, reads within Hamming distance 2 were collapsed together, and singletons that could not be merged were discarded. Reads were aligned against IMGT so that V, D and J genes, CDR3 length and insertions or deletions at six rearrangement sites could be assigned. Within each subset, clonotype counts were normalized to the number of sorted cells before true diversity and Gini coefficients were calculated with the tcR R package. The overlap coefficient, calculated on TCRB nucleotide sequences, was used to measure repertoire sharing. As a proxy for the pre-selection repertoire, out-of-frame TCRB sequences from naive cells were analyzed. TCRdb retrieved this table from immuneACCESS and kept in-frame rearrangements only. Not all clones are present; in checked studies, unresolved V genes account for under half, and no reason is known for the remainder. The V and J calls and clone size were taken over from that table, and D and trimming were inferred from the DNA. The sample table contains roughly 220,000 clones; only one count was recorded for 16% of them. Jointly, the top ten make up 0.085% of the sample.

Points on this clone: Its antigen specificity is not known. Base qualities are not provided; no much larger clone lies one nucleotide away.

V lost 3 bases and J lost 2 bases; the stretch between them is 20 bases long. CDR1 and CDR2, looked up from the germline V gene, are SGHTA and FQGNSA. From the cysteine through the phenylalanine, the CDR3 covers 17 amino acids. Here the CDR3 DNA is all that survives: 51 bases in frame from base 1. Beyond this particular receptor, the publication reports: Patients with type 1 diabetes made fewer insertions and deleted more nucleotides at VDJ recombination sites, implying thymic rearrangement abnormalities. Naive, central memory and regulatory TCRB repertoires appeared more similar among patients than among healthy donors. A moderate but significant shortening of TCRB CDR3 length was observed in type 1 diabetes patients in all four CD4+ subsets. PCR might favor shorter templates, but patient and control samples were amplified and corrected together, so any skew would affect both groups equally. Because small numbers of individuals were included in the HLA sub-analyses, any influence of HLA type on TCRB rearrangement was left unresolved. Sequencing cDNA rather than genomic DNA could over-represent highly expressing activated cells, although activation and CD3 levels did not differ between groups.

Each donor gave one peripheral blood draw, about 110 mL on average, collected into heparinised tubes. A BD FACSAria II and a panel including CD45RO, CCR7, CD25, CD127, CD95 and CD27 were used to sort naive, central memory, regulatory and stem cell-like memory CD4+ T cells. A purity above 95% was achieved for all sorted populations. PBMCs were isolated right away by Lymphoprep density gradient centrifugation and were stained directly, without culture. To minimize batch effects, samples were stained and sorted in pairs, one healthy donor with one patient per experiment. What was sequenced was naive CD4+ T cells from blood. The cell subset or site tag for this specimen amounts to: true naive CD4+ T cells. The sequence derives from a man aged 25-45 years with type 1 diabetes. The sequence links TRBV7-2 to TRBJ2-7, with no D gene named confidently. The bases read TGTGCCAGCAGCTTTGATGAAACGCTCGCGGCCACCTACGAGCAGTACTTC. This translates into CASSFDETLAATYEQYF.